This T cell receptor beta chain stems from a study of blood T cell repertoires in COVID-19. This table comes from immunoSEQ multiplex PCR, and its TCRdb copy is limited to in-frame clones, with some not included. The repertoire has about 160,000 clones, 85% to 90% of them found once; the top ten carry around 7%. Between the trimmed V and J ends, which lost 5 bases and 1 base, there was a span of 11 bases. This CDR3 is built from 14 residues. Germline assignment: CDR1 LNHDA and CDR2 SQIVND (reference sequence). Worth noting for this clone: Additional DNA sequences in this sample encode the identical CDR3.

Specimen: PBMCs or T cells enriched from blood (not recorded which). V is TRBV19 and J is TRBJ1-1, with D possibly matching TRBD1 (5 bases). The origin of this receptor is a woman aged 50 to 65 who had recovered from COVID-19. The CDR3 reads CASSPQGQNTEAFF. The CDR3 nucleotides read TGTGCCAGTAGTCCCCAAGGACAGAACACTGAAGCTTTCTTT.